This T cell receptor (beta chain) came from a study of cytomegalovirus exposure and HLA in healthy donors. Broader study findings: Compared with the roughly 670-donor mean, an Asian-associated ancestry cluster reportedly had fewer N-insertions, according to a later analysis. Across all donors, roughly uniform sequencing depth was an assumption of the presence/absence analyses.

PCR primers comprised 60 Vbeta and 13 Jbeta primers. Clones were sequenced by immunoSEQ multiplex PCR, and TCRdb holds only the in-frame ones, with some missing. The table lists some 81,000 clones, approximately 77% of them singletons. Concerning this clone: As yet, its antigen is unknown.

This CDR3 comprises 13 residues. V lost 3 bases and J lost 4, with 12 bases in between. Germline CDR1 reads GTSNPN; CDR2 reads SVGIG (reference sequence). The V gene is TRBV30, the J gene TRBJ1-2; no firm D call. The receptor comes from a woman in her thirties or forties in good health and CMV-seropositive. The sequenced sample was PBMCs. CDR3 protein: CAWRGAGRYGYTF. CDR3 nucleotides: TGTGCCTGGAGGGGTGCGGGCCGCTATGGCTACACCTTC. The full variable domain, in which reference TRBV30 and TRBJ1-2 provide the parts outside the CDR3, is SQTIHQWPATLVQPVGSPLSLECTVEGTSNPNLYWYRQAAGRGLQLLFYSVGIGQISSEVPQNLSASRPQDRQFILSSKKLLLSDSGFYLCAWRGAGRYGYTFGSGTRLTVV.